This T cell receptor (beta chain) was recorded in a study of blood T cell repertoires in COVID-19. Here immunoSEQ multiplex PCR was the method, and the copy in TCRdb shows in-frame clones only, minus some. This table has 250,000 or so clones, approximately 90% appearing once. CDR1 is KGHSH and CDR2 is LQKENI in the germline V gene. This CDR3 has 16 residues. V was shortened by 4 bases and J by 1 base, with 13 bases between the two germline ends. Participants were aged 18 to 89 years, lived in 24 US areas, and enrolled virtually. The study assigned cohorts using participant-reported clinical history. The sequenced sample was PBMCs or T cells enriched from blood (not recorded which). This chain uses TRBV18 with TRBJ1-4; no firm D call. This TCR derives from a man in his forties or fifties who had been exposed to COVID-19. The CDR3 loop reads CASSLKEGGTNEKLFF. CDR3 sequence (DNA): TGTGCCAGCTCACTTAAAGAGGGTGGAACTAATGAAAAACTGTTTTTT.